The T cell receptor beta chain under discussion was sequenced for a study of CD8 T cells in ankylosing spondylitis (dated by TCRdb to the late 2010s). General notes on the study: The study set out to find disease-linked TCR variants by profiling T cell receptor beta repertoires in ankylosing spondylitis patients and healthy donors. The full study cohort was made up of about two dozen ankylosing spondylitis patients and roughly 98 healthy donors. Peripheral blood was sampled, and synovial fluid was also collected from ankylosing spondylitis patients.

Paper-wide results and their limitations: A TCR beta motif made up of under ten highly homologous amino acid variants appeared to be characteristic of blood from ankylosing spondylitis patients. In peripheral blood, the disease-linked clones were found at relatively low frequencies and had a CD8+ phenotype. The disease-linked clones were reported as significantly enriched in matched synovial fluid samples from ankylosing spondylitis patients. Some of the motif variants had been reported before in the synovial fluid and blood of reactive arthritis patients, a finding that suggests common disease-initiation mechanisms.

CDR1 and CDR2 are read off the germline V gene as SQVTM and ANQGSEA. V is clipped by 2 bases and J by 0 bases, and the sequence between their germline boundaries is 12 bases long. The CDR3 starts with the cysteine, ends with the phenylalanine, and has 15 residues. Only the CDR3 portion is preserved as DNA: 45 bases, with reading frame beginning at the first base. The sequencing machine was an Illumina HiSeq 2500. Quantitative 5'-RACE with molecular barcodes was used to prepare TCR beta libraries. On the authors' methods: To identify disease-linked TCR variants, a new computational method was used, one built on a probabilistic model of VDJ rearrangement. TCRdb ran its own pipeline on the public reads, namely fastp trimming at Q25 and MiXCR clone calling, and kept in-frame beta chains. Identical CDR3 proteins give one entry, which carries the most common genes and DNA. TCRdb's processing, not the authors' own work, is the source of the V and J calls. Here the sample has 200,000 or so distinct CDR3 sequences; more than 25% occur a single time. More than 6.5% of the sample is held by the ten biggest clonotypes.

Details on this clonotype: Its recognized antigen is unknown. The input lacks base qualities; no much larger clone sits a single base away.

The sample was blood, either unsorted or a sorted T cell fraction (not recorded which). The V and J segments used are TRBV29-1 and TRBJ2-3, with the D gene too uncertain to name. This sequence originates from a male donor with ankylosing spondylitis or in good health (not recorded which). The CDR3 amino acid sequence is: CSVEQLPTSTDTQYF. In nucleotides, the sequence is TGCAGCGTTGAACAGCTGCCAACTAGCACAGATACGCAGTATTTT.